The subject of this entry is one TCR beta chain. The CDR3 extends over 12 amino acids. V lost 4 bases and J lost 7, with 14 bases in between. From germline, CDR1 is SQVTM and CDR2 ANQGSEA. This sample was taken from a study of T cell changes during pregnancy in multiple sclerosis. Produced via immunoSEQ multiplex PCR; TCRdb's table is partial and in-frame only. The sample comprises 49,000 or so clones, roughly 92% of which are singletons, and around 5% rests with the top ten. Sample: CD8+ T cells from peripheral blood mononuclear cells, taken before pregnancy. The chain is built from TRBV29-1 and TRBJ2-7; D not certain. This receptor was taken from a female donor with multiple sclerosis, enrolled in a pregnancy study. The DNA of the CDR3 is TGCAGCGTTGTCGCTAGGCATACGGAGCAGTACTTC. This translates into CSVVARHTEQYF.